The clone carrying this T cell receptor (beta chain) was counted between two and nine times. The data belong to a study of T cells in Graves' hyperthyroidism and ophthalmopathy. Germline CDR1 is SGHRS and CDR2 is YFSETQ. Trimming stripped 5 bases from V and 4 bases from J, with 13 bases between. This CDR3 comprises 13 residues. Amplification of TCR beta CDR3 regions was performed using RNA transcripts as template. First-round RT-PCR targeting the TCR CDR3 was performed with the HTBI primer set. TCRdb independently ran MiXCR on the multiplex PCR reads; one entry per CDR3 protein. The data contain 300,000 to 450,000 distinct CDR3 sequences, 13% of them singletons.

The V and J genes are TRBV5-1 and TRBJ2-7; tentatively, D is TRBD2 (5 bases). The origin of this receptor is a man aged 25-45 years with Graves' hyperthyroidism that later progressed to Graves' ophthalmopathy. Sequenced sample: blood. CDR3 sequence reads: CASRFSVGYEQYF. The CDR3, as DNA: TGCGCCAGCAGGTTTAGCGTGGGATACGAGCAGTACTTC.